The source of this T cell receptor (beta chain) is a study of T cell responses to AZD1222 COVID-19 vaccine. Overall study findings and caveats: Regions left unmutated in variants are reportedly the target of nearly half of spike-specific TCRs. Recipients of two AZD1222 doses showed rising Spike-specific TCR breadth and depth.

Germline-derived CDR1 and CDR2 are LNHDA and SQIVND (reference sequence). The V gene lost 3 bases and the J gene lost 0 bases, with 17 bases spanning the gap. The CDR3 spans 17 residues. Assay used: immunoSEQ multiplex PCR; TCRdb lists only in-frame clones, some missing. This table has about 54,000 clones, 70% to 90% appearing once. Regarding this clone: Its cognate antigen is unknown.

The sequence derives from an adult who received the AZD1222 COVID-19 vaccine. The V call is TRBV19, the J call TRBJ1-1, with D unclear. Here the sequenced sample was peripheral blood, taken 28 days after the second AZD1222 dose. The CDR3 here is CASSIYDFGTLNTEAFF. The CDR3 region has the DNA TGTGCCAGTAGTATCTATGACTTCGGAACCTTGAACACTGAAGCTTTCTTT.